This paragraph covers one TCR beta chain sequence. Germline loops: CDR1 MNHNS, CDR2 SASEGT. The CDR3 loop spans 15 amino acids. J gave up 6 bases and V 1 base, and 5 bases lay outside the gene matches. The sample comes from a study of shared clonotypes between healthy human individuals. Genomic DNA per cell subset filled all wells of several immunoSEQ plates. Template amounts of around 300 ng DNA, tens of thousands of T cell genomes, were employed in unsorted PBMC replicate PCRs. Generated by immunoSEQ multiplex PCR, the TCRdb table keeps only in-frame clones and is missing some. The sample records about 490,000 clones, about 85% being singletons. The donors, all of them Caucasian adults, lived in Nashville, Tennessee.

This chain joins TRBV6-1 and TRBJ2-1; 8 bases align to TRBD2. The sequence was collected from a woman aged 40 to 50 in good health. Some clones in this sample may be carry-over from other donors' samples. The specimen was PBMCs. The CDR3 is CASSEVAGGSNEQFF. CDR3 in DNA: TGTGCCAGCAGTGAAGTCGCGGGAGGAAGCAATGAGCAGTTCTTC.